This record concerns one TCR beta chain sequence. The antigen remains undetermined. The record originates from a study of shared clonotypes between healthy human individuals. Execution of the assay was at deep level. Profiled with immunoSEQ multiplex PCR; TCRdb holds only in-frame clones, not every one. This table holds around 2.5 million clones, roughly 93% found once. Whole-study results and caveats: In contrast to clonotypes shared by all four donors, non-shared clonotypes had lower generation probabilities. Naive CD4 clonotypes overlapped across a few donors at roughly 4.5%.

The germline V gene has CDR1 SGHTA and CDR2 FQGTGA. With 2 bases clipped from V and 7 bases from J, the junction kept 5 bases outside the gene matches. The CDR3 is 15 residues long. Every donor, a Caucasian adult, lived in Nashville, Tennessee. The sequenced sample consisted of naive CD4+ T cells from PBMCs. Sample subset: CD45RA+ positively selected. The V gene is TRBV7-3, the J gene TRBJ1-2; 12 bases align to TRBD1. This receptor was obtained from a man in his late teens or twenties in good health. Some clones in this sample may be carry-over from other donors' samples. The CDR3 spells CASSLAGQGASGYTF. DNA of the CDR3: TGTGCCAGCAGCTTAGCGGGACAGGGGGCGAGTGGCTACACCTTC.